The 21 T cell receptor beta chains below all came from one sample that was sequenced in a study of blood T cells in healthy people across ages. It was with a sample-barcoded 5' primer and a J-beta primer mix that a second PCR of about 6 to 12 cycles was run. TCRdb passed the 5' RACE reads through MiXCR, listing each CDR3 protein once. This table has about 840,000 distinct CDR3 sequences, approximately 32% appearing once. These data are also associated with another study on T cells of mothers and their children.

What was sequenced was blood. The receptors were gathered from a woman in her thirties or forties in good health.

This clonotype was observed once. This may arise from a read error, as a much more abundant clone is one base away. The chain couples TRBV6-5 to TRBJ2-1, with TRBD1 identical over 9 bases. The CDR3 contains 16 residues. The germline CDR1 and CDR2 sequences are MNHEY and SVGAGI. V shed 5 bases, J shed 13 bases, and the junction held 18 bases outside the gene matches. CDR3 loop: CASSPRTGTGSKTQFF. The DNA of the CDR3 is TGTGCCAGCAGTCCACGAACCGGGACAGGGTCAAAGACCCAGTTCTTC.

V and J are TRBV7-8 and TRBJ2-7, with 10 bases matching TRBD2. This CDR3 region has 13 residues. The trim removed 7 bases at V and 2 bases at J, leaving 2 bases unmatched. Germline lookup yields CDR1 SGHVS and CDR2 FQNEAQ. The DNA of the CDR3 is TGTGCCAGCATGGGACTAGCGCCCTACGAGCAGTACTTC. Protein sequence: CASMGLAPYEQYF.

This clonotype was recorded at least ten times. This chain joins TRBV7-2 and TRBJ2-6, with TRBD2 as a possible D gene (5 bases). This CDR3 comprises 15 residues. Germline CDR1 is SGHTA and CDR2 is FQGNSA. Trimming removed 6 bases from V and 2 bases from J, with 11 bases in between. The chain's CDR3 is CASRLDRAGANVLTF. Written as DNA, the CDR3 is TGTGCCAGCAGACTAGACCGCGCTGGGGCCAACGTCCTGACTTTC.

The V call is TRBV7-2, the J call TRBJ1-5; 8 positions agree with TRBD1. Germline CDR1 SGHTA, CDR2 FQGNSA. V dropped 1 base and J dropped 6; count of bases not matched to a gene: 5. CDR3 size: 15 residues. The DNA for the CDR3 is TGTGCCAGCAGCTTAGGGGCAGGGGGCCGTCAGCCCCAGCATTTT. It yields the protein CASSLGAGGRQPQHF.

CDR3 in amino acids: CASSPISGTGNQPQHF. The CDR3 nucleotides read TGTGCCAGCAGCCCCATTTCCGGGACAGGGAATCAGCCCCAGCATTTT. V gene TRBV5-5 combines with J gene TRBJ1-5, with 9 positions matching TRBD1. The CDR3 has 16 residues. Germline V gene lookup returns CDR1 SGHKS and CDR2 YYEKEE (reference sequence). Trimming cost V 4 bases and J 4 bases; bases outside gene matches: 9.

This clonotype was recorded only once. A much larger clone sits a single nucleotide away, making a read error possible. V usage is TRBV5-1 and J usage is TRBJ2-1; 10 bases agree with TRBD2. The germline CDR1 and CDR2 sequences are SGHRS and YFSETQ. The CDR3 is 16 amino acids. The CDR3 protein is CARSFWSGGADNEQFF. The CDR3 DNA reads TGCGCCCGCAGCTTTTGGAGCGGGGGGGCCGACAATGAGCAGTTCTTC.

On this clonotype itself: A much bigger clone sits one base away, suggesting this may be a read error. The chain joins TRBV7-3 to TRBJ2-1, with 8 bases fitting TRBD1. The better agreement between TRBJ2-7 and the DNA end casts doubt on the J call. The CDR3 length is 16 residues. The germline V gene encodes CDR1 SGHTA and CDR2 FQGTGA. CDR3 nucleotides: TGTGCCAGCAGCGACCAGGGGGCGCGGGGCTACAATGAGCAGTACTTC. This encodes CASSDQGARGYNEQYF.

This clonotype has a count of ten or more. The V call is TRBV20-1, the J call TRBJ1-2; perhaps TRBD1 as D (6 bases). Germline CDR1 and CDR2: DFQATT and SNEGSKA (reference sequence). This CDR3 spans 15 amino acids. Trimming took off 3 bases at V and 0 bases at J, with 14 bases between the two ends. The CDR3 is CSARPGAAANYGYTF. In DNA, the CDR3 is TGCAGTGCTAGGCCAGGGGCGGCGGCTAACTATGGCTACACCTTC.

V gene TRBV6-2 or TRBV6-3 combines with J gene TRBJ1-2; TRBD1 is a possible D gene (6 bases). CDR3 length: 12 amino acids. Per the germline V gene, CDR1 is MNHEY and CDR2 is SVGEGT. The V end was cut by 10 bases, the J end by 3 bases, with 12 bases between. The DNA for the CDR3 is TGTGCCAACACCCAGGGGTACTATGGCTACACCTTC. It is translated as CANTQGYYGYTF.

This clonotype was seen only a few times. The chain couples TRBV12-5 to TRBJ2-1; a weak D match, TRBD2 (6 bases). The V gene's germline CDR1 is LGHNT and CDR2 FRNRAP. This CDR3 spans 19 amino acids. Trimming shortened V by 3 bases and J by 8 bases, and 29 bases separated the two germline ends. CDR3 region: CASGLVLFGRGRAGYEQFF. CDR3 bases: TGTGCTAGTGGTTTAGTATTGTTCGGTCGGGGCAGGGCGGGATATGAGCAGTTCTTC.

This clonotype has ten or more counts. The rearrangement joins TRBV7-8 to TRBJ2-6, with no clear D. The CDR3 is 15 amino acids. Germline-derived CDR1 and CDR2 are SGHVS and FQNEAQ. Trimming shortened V by 5 bases and J by 2 bases, and 10 bases separated the two germline ends. CDR3 sequence: CASSPRRAGANVLTF. Written as DNA, the CDR3 is TGTGCCAGCAGCCCCCGAAGGGCTGGGGCCAACGTCCTGACTTTC.

For this clonotype: With a much larger clone just one base away, this may be a read error. This chain uses TRBV5-1 with TRBJ2-5; TRBD2 agrees at 14 bases. The DNA matches TRBJ2-1 better at its end, which makes the J call doubtful. The CDR3 covers 18 residues. Germline CDR1 SGHRS, CDR2 YFSETQ. This CDR3 is CASSLGLAGGQGQETQFF. The CDR3 DNA reads TGCGCCAGCAGCTTGGGACTAGCGGGGGGGCAGGGGCAAGAGACCCAGTTCTTC.

This clonotype was observed a few times. The chain couples TRBV7-8 to TRBJ2-1, with TRBD2 as a possible D gene (6 bases). The CDR3 covers 15 residues. CDR1 SGHVS and CDR2 FQNEAQ come from the germline V gene. V gave up 2 bases and J gave up 4 bases, with 12 bases separating them. CDR3 amino acids: CASSLREQRYNEQFF. In DNA, the CDR3 is TGTGCCAGCAGCTTACGGGAGCAACGTTACAATGAGCAGTTCTTC.

This chain links TRBV5-1 with TRBJ2-1; TRBD2 matches 8 bases. This CDR3 comprises 15 residues. The junction had 9 bases not matched to a gene; V was cut back by 5 bases and J by 5 bases. Germline V gene data show CDR1 as SGHRS and CDR2 as YFSETQ. The CDR3 bases are TGCGCCAGCAGTGGGGACGGGAGGGCCAACAATGAGCAGTTCTTC. It specifies CASSGDGRANNEQFF.

At least ten counts were recorded for this clonotype. This chain uses TRBV10-3 with TRBJ1-1, with a possible D match to TRBD1 (6 bases). Germline V gene data show CDR1 as ENHRY and CDR2 as SYGVKD. V was pared by 2 bases and J by 5 bases, with 12 bases between. The length of the CDR3 is 14 residues. The CDR3 nucleotides are TGTGCCATCAGTGAGGAGGGGGTGATGACTGAAGCTTTCTTT. Translation gives CAISEEGVMTEAFF.

The chain combines TRBV12-3 or TRBV12-4 with TRBJ1-1; the D gene is possibly TRBD1 (6 bases). The ends were cut back, 4 bases at V and 3 bases at J, with 21 bases in the middle. The CDR3 is 17 amino acids. The CDR3 DNA is TGTGCCAGCAGTTACATACCCGTCTGGGGGGGCCACACTGAAGCTTTCTTT. It codes for CASSYIPVWGGHTEAFF.

This clonotype was recorded a few times. This chain uses TRBV2 with TRBJ2-3; D might be TRBD1 (5 bases). V was clipped by 1 base and J by 4 bases, with 15 bases between them. Germline V gene lookup returns CDR1 SNHLY and CDR2 FYNNEI. The CDR3 extends over 16 amino acids. The CDR3 DNA sequence: TGTGCCAGCAGTGAAGGGCAGGGTGGGAATTCAGATACGCAGTATTTT. It codes for CASSEGQGGNSDTQYF. Drawing the rest from reference TRBV2 and TRBJ2-3, the complete variable domain is EPEVTQTPSHQVTQMGQEVILRCVPISNHLYFYWYRQILGQKVEFLVSFYNNEISEKSEIFDDQFSVERPDGSNFTLKIRSTKLEDSAMYFCASSEGQGGNSDTQYFGPGTRLTVL.

This clonotype was detected ten times or more. This sequence joins TRBV7-9 and TRBJ2-7; D uncertain. CDR1 SEHNR and CDR2 FQNEAQ come from the germline V gene (reference sequence). The CDR3 totals 11 residues. Between the trimmed V and J ends, which lost 3 bases and 5 bases, there was a span of 5 bases. CDR3 nucleotides: TGTGCCAGCAGCTTCTCGGACGAGCAGTACTTC. Translating gives CASSFSDEQYF.

A remark on this clonotype: A junction boundary mismatches the germline segment, possibly from a read error. In nucleotides, the CDR3 is TGCAGTGTTAGAGGCGTCGGGGGCTATAATTCACCCCTCCACTTT. It codes for CSVRGVGGYNSPLHF. J is TRBJ1-6 and V is TRBV20-1, with TRBD1 as a possible D gene (5 bases). Germline assignment: CDR1 DFQATT and CDR2 SNEGSKA (reference sequence). The CDR3 totals 15 residues.

This clonotype was observed a few times. The chain carries TRBV27 and TRBJ1-5, with D tentatively TRBD1 (5 bases). Germline V gives CDR1 MNHEY, CDR2 SMNVEV (reference sequence). V lost 8 bases to trimming and J lost 1 base, with 9 bases between them. The CDR3 consists of 13 residues. The CDR3, as DNA: TGTGCCAGCGGGGGGTGGAGCAATCAGCCCCAGCATTTT. It is translated as CASGGWSNQPQHF.

The chain employs TRBV28 and TRBJ1-2, with a possible D match to TRBD1 (6 bases). This CDR3 has 13 amino acids. From germline, CDR1 is MDHEN and CDR2 SYDVKM. Between the trimmed V and J ends, which lost 7 bases and 4 bases, there was a span of 13 bases. The CDR3 loop is CASTPTGFYGYTF. DNA of the CDR3: TGTGCCAGCACCCCTACAGGGTTCTATGGCTACACCTTC.